The entry below describes one T cell receptor (beta chain). This CDR3 region has 14 residues. Trimming shortened V by 7 bases and J by 3 bases, and 13 bases separated the two germline ends. Germline V gene lookup returns CDR1 MDHEN and CDR2 SYDVKM. Assay used: immunoSEQ multiplex PCR; TCRdb lists only in-frame clones, some missing. Of tens of thousands of clones in the sample, 75% to 95% are singletons; the top ten hold under 8.5%. The data derive from a study of PD-L1 blockade in urothelial cancer. Sample time point: peripheral blood 6 weeks after treatment start. The chain is built from TRBV28 and TRBJ1-3; tentative D call: TRBD1 (5 bases). The sequencing here drew on PBMCs, taken around atezolizumab (anti-PD-L1) treatment. The sequence derives from a man aged 70 or older with urothelial cancer. The CDR3 DNA follows: TGTGCCAGCACCCCCCCCAGGGTTGGAAACACCATATATTTT. It is translated as CASTPPRVGNTIYF. Drawing the rest from reference TRBV28 and TRBJ1-3, the complete variable domain is DVKVTQSSRYLVKRTGEKVFLECVQDMDHENMFWYRQDPGLGLRLIYFSYDVKMKEKGDIPEGYSVSREKKERFSLILESASTNQTSMYLCASTPPRVGNTIYFGEGSWLTVV.